This T cell receptor (beta chain) was documented in a study of blood T cells in healthy people across ages. Whole-study findings and limits: Compared with aged donors, long-lived donors showed fewer expanded clones, suggesting selection.

Staff drew approximately 9.7 milliliters of peripheral blood from each donor. On this clonotype itself: Its antigen is unknown.

The authors ran a second PCR of 7 to 11 cycles using a sample-barcoded 5' primer and a J-beta primer mix. From the 5' RACE reads, TCRdb called clonotypes with MiXCR, one entry per CDR3 protein. The sample lists about 1.4 million distinct CDR3 sequences, 45% to 70% seen once, with 5% to 7% in the top ten. The germline V gene encodes CDR1 SGDLS and CDR2 YYNGEE. The CDR3 loop spans 16 amino acids. This sequence was found in a man in his late teens or twenties in good health. Sequencing input: blood. V gene TRBV9 combines with J gene TRBJ2-7, with 7 bases matching TRBD2. The J call may be mistaken, given a closer DNA end match to TRBJ2-1. The CDR3 protein is CASSGKTGTTRNEQFF. The CDR3 coding sequence is TGTGCCAGCAGCGGTAAAACCGGGACTACTAGGAATGAGCAGTTCTTC.